Reported below is one TCR beta chain. Its antigen remains unknown. The data were taken from a study of cytomegalovirus exposure and HLA in healthy donors. Study-level results: TRBV6-2, TRBV6-3 and some other V segments were excluded as indistinguishable. Analysis performed later showed TCR beta chains linked to HLA being more clonally expanded than equally common others.

PCR used 60 Vbeta primers and 13 Jbeta primers. The method was immunoSEQ multiplex PCR; TCRdb's version includes in-frame clones alone and lacks a portion of them. The sample has approximately 160,000 clones, over 75% seen once. This CDR3 is 15 amino acids long. Germline CDR1 MNHEY, CDR2 SVGAGI. The V end lost 6 bases, the J end lost 10 bases, and 19 bases lay between the germline ends. The receptor was isolated from a human donor in good health. The material sequenced was PBMCs. The chain uses TRBV6-5 and TRBJ1-6; D is possibly TRBD1 (6 bases). CDR3 bases: TGTGCCAGCAGAACAGGGACCTTGGGCCAGTCACCCCTCCACTTT. It encodes CASRTGTLGQSPLHF.